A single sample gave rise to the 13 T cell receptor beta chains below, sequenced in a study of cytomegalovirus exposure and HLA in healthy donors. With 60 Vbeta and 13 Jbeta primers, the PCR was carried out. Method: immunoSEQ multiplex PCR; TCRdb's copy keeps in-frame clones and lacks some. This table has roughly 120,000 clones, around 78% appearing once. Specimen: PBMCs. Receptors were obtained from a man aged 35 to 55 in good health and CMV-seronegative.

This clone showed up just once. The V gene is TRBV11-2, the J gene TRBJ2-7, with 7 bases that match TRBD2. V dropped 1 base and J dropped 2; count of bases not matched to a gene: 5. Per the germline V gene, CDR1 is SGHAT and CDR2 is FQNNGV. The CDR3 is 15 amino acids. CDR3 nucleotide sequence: TGTGCCAGCAGCTTAGCCCCGGGAGGTACCTACGAGCAGTACTTC. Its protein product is CASSLAPGGTYEQYF.

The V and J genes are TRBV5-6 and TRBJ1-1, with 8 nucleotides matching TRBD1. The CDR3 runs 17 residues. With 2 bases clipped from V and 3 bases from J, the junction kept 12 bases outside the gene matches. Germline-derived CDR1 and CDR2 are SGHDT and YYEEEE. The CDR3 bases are TGTGCCAGCAGCTTATACGGACAGGGAGGATCGGACACTGAAGCTTTCTTT. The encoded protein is CASSLYGQGGSDTEAFF.

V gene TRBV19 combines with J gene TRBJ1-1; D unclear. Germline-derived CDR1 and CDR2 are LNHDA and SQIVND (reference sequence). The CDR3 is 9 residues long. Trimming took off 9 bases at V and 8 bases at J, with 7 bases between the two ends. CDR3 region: CARRVEAFF. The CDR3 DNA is TGTGCCAGACGGGTCGAAGCTTTCTTT.

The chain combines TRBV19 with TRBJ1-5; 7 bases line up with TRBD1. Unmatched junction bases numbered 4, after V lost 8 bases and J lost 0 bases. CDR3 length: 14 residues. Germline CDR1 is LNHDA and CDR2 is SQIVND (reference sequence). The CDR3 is CASRGQPSNQPQHF. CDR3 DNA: TGTGCCAGTCGGGGACAGCCTAGCAATCAGCCCCAGCATTTT. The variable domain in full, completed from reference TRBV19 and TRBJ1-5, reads DGGITQSPKYLFRKEGQNVTLSCEQNLNHDAMYWYRQDPGQGLRLIYYSQIVNDFQKGDIAEGYSVSREKKESFPLTVTSAQKNPTAFYLCASRGQPSNQPQHFGDGTRLSIL.

The DNA for the CDR3 is TGTGCCAGCACCCACGGAGACTCCTACGAGCAGTACTTC. It translates to CASTHGDSYEQYF. The J gene is TRBJ2-7, the V gene TRBV6-1; D remains unclear. Trimming took off 7 bases at V and 0 bases at J, with 10 bases between the two ends. This CDR3 has 13 amino acids. Germline-derived CDR1 and CDR2 are MNHNS and SASEGT.

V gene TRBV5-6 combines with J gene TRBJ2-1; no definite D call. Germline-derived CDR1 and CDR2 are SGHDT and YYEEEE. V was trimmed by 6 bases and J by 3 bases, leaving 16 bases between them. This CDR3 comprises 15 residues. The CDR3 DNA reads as TGTGCCAGCACCCTAGGTCCTACGAGCTACAATGAGCAGTTCTTC. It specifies CASTLGPTSYNEQFF.

The CDR3 bases are TGTGCCAGCAGCTTTGGGGGGGTGGCGGATACGCAGTATTTT. Encoded protein: CASSFGGVADTQYF. V gene TRBV7-3 combines with J gene TRBJ2-3, with 7 nucleotides matching TRBD2. The junction had 6 bases not matched to a gene; V was cut back by 3 bases and J by 6 bases. This CDR3 has 14 residues. Germline lookup yields CDR1 SGHTA and CDR2 FQGTGA.

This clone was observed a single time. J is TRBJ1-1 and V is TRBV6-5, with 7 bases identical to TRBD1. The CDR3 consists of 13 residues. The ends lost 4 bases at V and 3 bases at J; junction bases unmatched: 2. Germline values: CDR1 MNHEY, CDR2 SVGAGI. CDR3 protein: CASSWGTDTEAFF. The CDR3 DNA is TGTGCCAGCAGTTGGGGGACAGACACTGAAGCTTTCTTT.

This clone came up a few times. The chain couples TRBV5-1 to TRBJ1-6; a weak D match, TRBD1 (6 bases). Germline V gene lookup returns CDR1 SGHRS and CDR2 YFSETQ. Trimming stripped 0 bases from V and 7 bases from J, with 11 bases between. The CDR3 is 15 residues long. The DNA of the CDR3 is TGCGCCAGCAGCTTGGCCGCGCAGGGGAATTCACCCCTCCACTTT. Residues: CASSLAAQGNSPLHF.

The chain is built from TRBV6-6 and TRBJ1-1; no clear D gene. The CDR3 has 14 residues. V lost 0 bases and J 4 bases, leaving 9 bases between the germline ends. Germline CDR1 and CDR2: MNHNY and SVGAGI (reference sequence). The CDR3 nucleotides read TGTGCCAGCAGTTACTCGCGGGGAGCCACTGAAGCTTTCTTT. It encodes CASSYSRGATEAFF.

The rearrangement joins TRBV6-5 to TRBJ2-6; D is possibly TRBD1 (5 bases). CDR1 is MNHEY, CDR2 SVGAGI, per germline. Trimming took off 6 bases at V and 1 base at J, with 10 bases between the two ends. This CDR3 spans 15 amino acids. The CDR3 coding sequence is TGTGCCAGCAGCCGACCAGGGTCTGGGGCCAACGTCCTGACTTTC. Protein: CASSRPGSGANVLTF.

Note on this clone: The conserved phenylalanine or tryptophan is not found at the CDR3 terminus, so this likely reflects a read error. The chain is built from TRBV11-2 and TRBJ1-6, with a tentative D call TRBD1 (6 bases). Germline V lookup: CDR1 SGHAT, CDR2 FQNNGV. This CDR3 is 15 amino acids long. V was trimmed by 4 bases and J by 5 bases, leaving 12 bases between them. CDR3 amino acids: CASSSQGNNNSPLHL. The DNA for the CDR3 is TGTGCCAGCAGCTCACAGGGTAATAATAATTCACCCCTCCACCTT.

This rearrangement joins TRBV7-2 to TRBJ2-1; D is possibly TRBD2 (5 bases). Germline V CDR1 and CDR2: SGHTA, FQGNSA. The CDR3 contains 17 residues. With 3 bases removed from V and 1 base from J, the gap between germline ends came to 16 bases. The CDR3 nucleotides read TGTGCCAGCAGCTTTCCATGGCGGGCTAGGTCCTACAATGAGCAGTTCTTC. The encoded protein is CASSFPWRARSYNEQFF.